This entry describes one T cell receptor (beta chain). Its antigen remains unknown. There are 17 residues in the CDR3. In germline, CDR1 is WSHSY, CDR2 SAAADI. V lost 5 bases and J lost 4; bases outside the gene matches: 10. This entry is derived from a study of Ad26.COV2.S vaccination and SARS-CoV-2 variants. Sequenced by immunoSEQ multiplex PCR; TCRdb stores in-frame clones only, minus some. The profile shows over 400,000 clones, about 90% of them singletons. Treatment here: 19 received Ad26.COV2.S at low or high dose, single or two shots; 5 received placebo; per-sample allocation not given. Collection of samples fell on day 63 after the first vaccine or placebo injection. In the vaccine, an Ad26 vector expressed the SARS-CoV-2 spike of the Wuhan strain. General study points: The TCR-based breadth and depth measures might underestimate overall T cell responses.

The input for sequencing was peripheral blood, taken in a trial of Ad26.COV2.S vaccine versus placebo. The rearrangement links TRBV10-2 to TRBJ2-1, with 11 nucleotides matching TRBD2. This clonotype was obtained from a person aged 18 to 59 who received the Ad26.COV2.S COVID-19 vaccine or a placebo. The CDR3 loop is CASSPPPLAGGYNEQFF. CDR3 sequence (DNA): TGCGCCAGCAGTCCACCCCCTCTAGCGGGGGGATACAATGAGCAGTTCTTC.